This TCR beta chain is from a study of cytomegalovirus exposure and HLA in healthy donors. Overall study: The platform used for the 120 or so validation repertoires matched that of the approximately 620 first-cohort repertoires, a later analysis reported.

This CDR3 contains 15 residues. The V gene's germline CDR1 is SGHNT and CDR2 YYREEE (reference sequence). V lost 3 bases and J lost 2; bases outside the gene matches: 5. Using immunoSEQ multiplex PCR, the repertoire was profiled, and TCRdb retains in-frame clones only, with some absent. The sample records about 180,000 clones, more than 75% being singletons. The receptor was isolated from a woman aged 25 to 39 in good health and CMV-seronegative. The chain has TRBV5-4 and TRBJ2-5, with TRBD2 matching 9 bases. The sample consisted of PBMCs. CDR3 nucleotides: TGTGCCAGCAGCTCCCTTAGCGGGGGTCAAGAGACCCAGTACTTC. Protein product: CASSSLSGGQETQYF.